The 29 T cell receptor beta chains given below trace back to one sample, sequenced in a study of radiotherapy plus CTLA-4 blockade in lung cancer. The assay was immunoSEQ multiplex PCR, and TCRdb's table has in-frame clones only and misses some. The table records about 55,000 clones, approximately 84% of them present only once. The source was peripheral blood, collected from a patient treated with radiotherapy plus ipilimumab. These receptors originate from a human donor with non-small cell lung cancer whose response to radiotherapy plus ipilimumab could not be evaluated.

The V call is TRBV5-4, the J call TRBJ1-6; the D is unclear. The germline CDR1 and CDR2 sequences are SGHNT and YYREEE (reference sequence). There are 14 residues in the CDR3. Deletions cut 0 bases from V and 6 bases from J, with 7 bases between. The CDR3 reads CASSLERGNSPLHF. CDR3 bases: TGTGCCAGCAGCTTGGAGAGAGGTAATTCACCCCTCCACTTT.

This rearrangement joins TRBV10-3 to TRBJ2-7, with 8 bases lining up with TRBD1. The germline CDR1 and CDR2 sequences are ENHRY and SYGVKD. V was clipped by 3 bases and J by 6 bases; unmatched bases: 1. This CDR3 has 12 amino acids. CDR3: CAISDDRGEQYF. DNA of the CDR3: TGTGCCATCAGTGATGACAGGGGCGAGCAGTACTTC.

The CDR3 sequence: CASSVGLGDRAQDTQYF. The CDR3, as DNA: TGTGCCAGCAGCGTAGGCCTTGGGGACAGGGCCCAGGATACGCAGTATTTT. This chain links TRBV9 with TRBJ2-3, with TRBD1 matching 9 bases. This CDR3 is 17 amino acids long. V lost 0 bases, J lost 6 bases, and 11 bases stayed unmatched. Germline V gene sequence: CDR1 SGDLS, CDR2 YYNGEE.

V is TRBV7-6 and J is TRBJ2-7; 10 positions agree with TRBD2. V trimming: 5 bases; J trimming: 4 bases; junction bases outside the gene matches: 11. Per germline, CDR1 SGHVS and CDR2 FNYEAQ. This CDR3 region has 16 residues. Here the CDR3 reads CASSPLVGTSAYEQYF. The CDR3 nucleotides are TGTGCCAGCAGCCCGCTAGTGGGGACTAGCGCGTACGAGCAGTACTTC.

The chain is built from TRBV10-3 and TRBJ2-2; 8 bases map to TRBD2. CDR1 is ENHRY and CDR2 is SYGVKD in the germline V gene. With V trimmed by 10 bases and J by 3 bases, 16 bases remained unmatched. This CDR3 is 17 amino acids long. CDR3 sequence reads: CATRDAAAGAYTGELFF. The CDR3 DNA is TGTGCCACCCGTGATGCCGCAGCGGGGGCCTACACCGGGGAGCTGTTTTTT.

This chain connects TRBV6-1 to TRBJ1-1; possible D gene TRBD1, 5 bases. Trimming removed 3 bases at V and 2 bases at J, with 10 bases between. Germline CDR1 reads MNHNS; CDR2 reads SASEGT. The CDR3 runs 14 residues. CDR3 in amino acids: CASSDLTANTEAFF. In DNA form, the CDR3 reads TGTGCCAGCAGTGACCTGACAGCTAACACTGAAGCTTTCTTT.

V is TRBV30 and J is TRBJ2-7, with 7 bases aligning to TRBD2. Germline V gene sequence: CDR1 GTSNPN, CDR2 SVGIG (reference sequence). The CDR3 runs 12 residues. V lost 4 bases, J lost 3 bases, and 3 bases stayed unmatched. CDR3 sequence: CAWKASGYEQYF. CDR3 DNA sequence: TGTGCCTGGAAGGCTAGCGGCTACGAGCAGTACTTC.

There are a few counts of this clone. The chain recombines TRBV6-1 with TRBJ2-2; D is unclear. Germline V CDR1 and CDR2: MNHNS, SASEGT. V was pared by 8 bases and J by 1 base, with 5 bases between. This CDR3 contains 12 residues. This CDR3 reads CASGRNTGELFF. DNA for the CDR3: TGTGCCAGCGGCAGGAACACCGGGGAGCTGTTTTTT.

This chain joins TRBV4-3 and TRBJ1-2; 9 nucleotides agree with TRBD1. Per the germline V gene, CDR1 is LGHNA and CDR2 is YSLEER. The CDR3 contains 14 residues. Trimming at V came to 5 bases and at J to 3 bases, leaving 4 bases not matched to a gene. The CDR3 spells CASSARDRDYGYTF. The CDR3 coding sequence is TGCGCCAGCAGCGCCCGGGACAGGGACTATGGCTACACCTTC.

This chain joins TRBV7-8 and TRBJ1-4; TRBD1 aligns across 7 bases. The V and J ends lost 4 bases and 7 bases, in that order; junction bases with no gene match: 6. In germline, CDR1 is SGHVS, CDR2 FQNEAQ. The CDR3 has 14 residues. CDR3 sequence: CASSSNRGSEKLFF. For the CDR3, the DNA is TGTGCCAGCAGCTCCAACAGGGGCAGTGAAAAACTGTTTTTT.

J is TRBJ1-2 and V is TRBV6-6; TRBD1 agrees at 9 bases. Germline values: CDR1 MNHNY, CDR2 SVGAGI (reference sequence). With 5 bases clipped from V and 8 bases from J, the junction kept 9 bases outside the gene matches. This CDR3 is 14 amino acids long. The CDR3 loop reads CASSRDREGRGYTF. CDR3 nucleotide sequence: TGTGCCAGCAGTAGGGACAGGGAAGGACGGGGCTACACCTTC.

The genes are TRBV4-3 and TRBJ2-4; possible D gene TRBD2, 6 bases. V dropped 0 bases and J dropped 9 bases, with 15 bases sitting between them. Germline CDR1 is LGHNA and CDR2 is YSLEER. The CDR3 loop spans 15 amino acids. CDR3 DNA sequence: TGCGCCAGCAGCCAAGATTGGAGGGTGCAGGGCATTCAGTACTTC. Amino acid sequence: CASSQDWRVQGIQYF.

CDR3 sequence reads: CASSLVGQRTSYNEQFF. In DNA form, the CDR3 reads TGTGCCAGCAGCTTGGTGGGTCAGCGAACGTCCTACAATGAGCAGTTCTTC. The chain is built from TRBV5-5 and TRBJ2-1; no definite D call. Germline V gene sequence: CDR1 SGHKS, CDR2 YYEKEE (reference sequence). CDR3 length equals 17 residues. V was trimmed by 0 bases and J by 1 base, leaving 14 bases between them.

The J gene is TRBJ1-2, the V gene TRBV10-3, with TRBD1 matching 7 bases. Per the germline V gene, CDR1 is ENHRY and CDR2 is SYGVKD. The junction had 10 bases not matched to a gene; V was cut back by 9 bases and J by 3 bases. CDR3 size: 14 residues. CDR3 DNA: TGTGCCATTCACGACAGGGACCTAGACTATGGCTACACCTTC. It is translated as CAIHDRDLDYGYTF.

This rearrangement joins TRBV7-2 to TRBJ1-5; D may be TRBD1 (6 bases). Germline CDR1 reads SGHTA; CDR2 reads FQGNSA. CDR3 length: 15 amino acids. Trimming left V 5 bases short and J 4 bases short, with 15 bases between. The CDR3 nucleotides read TGTGCCAGCAGCCCCTGGGGGGGCCGAAATCAGCCCCAGCATTTT. It encodes CASSPWGGRNQPQHF. The complete variable domain, with remaining parts taken from reference TRBV7-2 and TRBJ1-5, reads GAGVSQSPSNKVTEKGKDVELRCDPISGHTALYWYRQSLGQGLEFLIYFQGNSAPDKSGLPSDRFSAERTGGSVSTLTIQRTQQEDSAVYLCASSPWGGRNQPQHFGDGTRLSIL.

For this clone: This CDR3 is also generated by other DNA sequences in the sample. The gene calls are TRBV30 and TRBJ1-5; the D gene is possibly TRBD1 (6 bases). Germline CDR1 and CDR2: GTSNPN and SVGIG (reference sequence). V was trimmed by 0 bases and J by 4 bases, leaving 7 bases between them. This CDR3 comprises 13 residues. CDR3 nucleotides: TGTGCCTGGAGTGTAAGGGGGAATCAGCCCCAGCATTTT. Translating gives CAWSVRGNQPQHF.

The CDR3 loop is CASSLWVGNTEAFF. DNA of the CDR3: TGTGCCAGCAGTTTATGGGTCGGGAACACTGAAGCTTTCTTT. The chain carries TRBV28 and TRBJ1-1; D remains unclear. V lost 0 bases to trimming and J lost 1 base, with 6 bases between them. This CDR3 region has 14 residues. Germline-derived CDR1 and CDR2 are MDHEN and SYDVKM.

J is TRBJ1-1 and V is TRBV18; a weak D match, TRBD1 (5 bases). CDR1 KGHSH and CDR2 LQKENI come from the germline V gene. V was trimmed by 1 base and J by 1 base, leaving 7 bases between them. This CDR3 comprises 14 residues. CDR3 protein: CASSPRQPNTEAFF. CDR3 nucleotide sequence: TGTGCCAGCTCACCACGACAGCCGAACACTGAAGCTTTCTTT.

A few counts support this clone. The chain is built from TRBV6-5 and TRBJ2-7; D gene ambiguous. The V end was cut by 6 bases, the J end by 0 bases, with 6 bases between. CDR1 and CDR2 (germline): MNHEY, SVGAGI. The CDR3 extends over 12 amino acids. The CDR3 region is CASSSLSYEQYF. In DNA, the CDR3 is TGTGCCAGCAGCTCCCTCTCCTACGAGCAGTACTTC.

V is TRBV5-8 and J is TRBJ2-5, with D hard to call. CDR3 length equals 13 residues. V was shortened by 0 bases and J by 2 bases, with 5 bases between the two germline ends. Germline V gene data show CDR1 as SGHTS and CDR2 as YDEGEE. The chain's CDR3 is CASSLGAQETQYF. The DNA for the CDR3 is TGTGCCAGCAGCTTGGGTGCGCAAGAGACCCAGTACTTC. Together with reference TRBV5-8 and TRBJ2-5, the CDR3 gives the full variable domain: EAGVTQSPTHLIKTRGQQATLRCSPISGHTSVYWYQQALGLGLQFLLWYDEGEERNRGNFPPRFSGRQFPNYSSELNVNALELEDSALYLCASSLGAQETQYFGPGTRLLVL.

The J gene is TRBJ2-7, the V gene TRBV28; 8 bases are shared with TRBD2. CDR1 and CDR2 from the germline V gene are MDHEN and SYDVKM. The CDR3 has 17 amino acids. The junction had 16 bases not matched to a gene; V was cut back by 6 bases and J by 3 bases. The CDR3 protein is CASSPGGGAEELYEQYF. CDR3 sequence (DNA): TGTGCCAGCAGCCCCGGGGGGGGAGCGGAGGAACTCTACGAGCAGTACTTC.

The chain uses TRBV7-2 and TRBJ2-7; 13 bases agree with TRBD2. The trim removed 7 bases at V and 7 bases at J, leaving 10 bases unmatched. CDR3 size: 15 residues. Germline V gene sequence: CDR1 SGHTA, CDR2 FQGNSA. CDR3 bases: TGTGCCAGCACCCCGATGCGGACTAGCGGGGGAGAGCAGTACTTC. The encoded protein is CASTPMRTSGGEQYF.

This clone was picked up a small number of times. This chain links TRBV4-3 with TRBJ2-2, with 10 bases aligning to TRBD2. V dropped 0 bases and J dropped 7; count of bases not matched to a gene: 14. CDR3 length equals 19 residues. CDR1 is LGHNA and CDR2 is YSLEER in the germline V gene. The chain's CDR3 is CASSQDRIRGTSVHGELFF. CDR3 nucleotide sequence: TGCGCCAGCAGCCAAGATCGCATCCGGGGGACTAGCGTACACGGGGAGCTGTTTTTT.

This clone was seen more than once but under ten times. The chain couples TRBV7-9 to TRBJ2-3, with 10 bases identical to TRBD2. The germline V gene has CDR1 SEHNR and CDR2 FQNEAQ (reference sequence). Unmatched junction bases numbered 5, after V lost 5 bases and J lost 3 bases. This CDR3 contains 15 residues. The CDR3 DNA reads as TGTGCCAGCAGCGCGGGACTAGCGATTACAGATACGCAGTATTTT. Amino acid sequence: CASSAGLAITDTQYF.

The chain recombines TRBV7-9 with TRBJ2-1; TRBD2 matches 10 bases. Germline V gene data show CDR1 as SEHNR and CDR2 as FQNEAQ (reference sequence). The CDR3 sequence is 14 residues long. The V gene end was trimmed by 5 bases and the J gene end by 7 bases; junction bases not matched to a gene: 5. CDR3 nucleotide sequence: TGTGCCAGCAGCCCGGGACTAGCGCTTAATGAGCAGTTCTTC. It encodes CASSPGLALNEQFF.

This clone was recorded only once. The J gene is TRBJ1-1, the V gene TRBV5-1, with D possibly being TRBD1 (5 bases). Between the trimmed V and J ends, which lost 0 bases and 10 bases, there was a span of 13 bases. Germline V gene data show CDR1 as SGHRS and CDR2 as YFSETQ. The CDR3 consists of 13 residues. The CDR3 DNA reads TGCGCCAGCAGCTTGGAGGGACTCGGTGTAGCTTTCTTT. This encodes CASSLEGLGVAFF. The whole variable domain, remainder taken from reference TRBV5-1 and TRBJ1-1, is KAGVTQTPRYLIKTRGQQVTLSCSPISGHRSVSWYQQTPGQGLQFLFEYFSETQRNKGNFPGRFSGRQFSNSRSEMNVSTLELGDSALYLCASSLEGLGVAFFGQGTRLTVV.

The chain recombines TRBV29-1 with TRBJ2-5; TRBD2 matches 7 bases. Germline CDR1 and CDR2: SQVTM and ANQGSEA. J lost 7 bases, V lost 5 bases, and 10 bases had no gene match. CDR3 size: 13 residues. This chain's CDR3 is CSVYGLDGPTQYF. The CDR3 DNA follows: TGCAGCGTTTATGGACTAGACGGTCCGACCCAGTACTTC.

This chain uses TRBV27 with TRBJ1-2, with D possibly TRBD1 on 6 matching bases. The CDR3 covers 13 residues. CDR1 is MNHEY and CDR2 is SMNVEV in the germline V gene (reference sequence). Trimming cost V 6 bases and J 4 bases, with 12 bases left between them. The CDR3, as DNA: TGTGCCAGCAGCCTACAGGGACCCTATGGCTACACCTTC. Amino acid sequence: CASSLQGPYGYTF.

This clone has only one observation. The rearrangement uses TRBV6-5 and TRBJ2-5; the match to TRBD2 covers 7 bases. The CDR3 runs to 14 residues. V trimming: 4 bases; J trimming: 5 bases; junction bases outside the gene matches: 7. In germline, CDR1 is MNHEY, CDR2 SVGAGI. The CDR3 DNA sequence: TGTGCCAGCAGTTGGGGGGGTCCGGGGGAGACCCAGTACTTC. Translating it yields CASSWGGPGETQYF.